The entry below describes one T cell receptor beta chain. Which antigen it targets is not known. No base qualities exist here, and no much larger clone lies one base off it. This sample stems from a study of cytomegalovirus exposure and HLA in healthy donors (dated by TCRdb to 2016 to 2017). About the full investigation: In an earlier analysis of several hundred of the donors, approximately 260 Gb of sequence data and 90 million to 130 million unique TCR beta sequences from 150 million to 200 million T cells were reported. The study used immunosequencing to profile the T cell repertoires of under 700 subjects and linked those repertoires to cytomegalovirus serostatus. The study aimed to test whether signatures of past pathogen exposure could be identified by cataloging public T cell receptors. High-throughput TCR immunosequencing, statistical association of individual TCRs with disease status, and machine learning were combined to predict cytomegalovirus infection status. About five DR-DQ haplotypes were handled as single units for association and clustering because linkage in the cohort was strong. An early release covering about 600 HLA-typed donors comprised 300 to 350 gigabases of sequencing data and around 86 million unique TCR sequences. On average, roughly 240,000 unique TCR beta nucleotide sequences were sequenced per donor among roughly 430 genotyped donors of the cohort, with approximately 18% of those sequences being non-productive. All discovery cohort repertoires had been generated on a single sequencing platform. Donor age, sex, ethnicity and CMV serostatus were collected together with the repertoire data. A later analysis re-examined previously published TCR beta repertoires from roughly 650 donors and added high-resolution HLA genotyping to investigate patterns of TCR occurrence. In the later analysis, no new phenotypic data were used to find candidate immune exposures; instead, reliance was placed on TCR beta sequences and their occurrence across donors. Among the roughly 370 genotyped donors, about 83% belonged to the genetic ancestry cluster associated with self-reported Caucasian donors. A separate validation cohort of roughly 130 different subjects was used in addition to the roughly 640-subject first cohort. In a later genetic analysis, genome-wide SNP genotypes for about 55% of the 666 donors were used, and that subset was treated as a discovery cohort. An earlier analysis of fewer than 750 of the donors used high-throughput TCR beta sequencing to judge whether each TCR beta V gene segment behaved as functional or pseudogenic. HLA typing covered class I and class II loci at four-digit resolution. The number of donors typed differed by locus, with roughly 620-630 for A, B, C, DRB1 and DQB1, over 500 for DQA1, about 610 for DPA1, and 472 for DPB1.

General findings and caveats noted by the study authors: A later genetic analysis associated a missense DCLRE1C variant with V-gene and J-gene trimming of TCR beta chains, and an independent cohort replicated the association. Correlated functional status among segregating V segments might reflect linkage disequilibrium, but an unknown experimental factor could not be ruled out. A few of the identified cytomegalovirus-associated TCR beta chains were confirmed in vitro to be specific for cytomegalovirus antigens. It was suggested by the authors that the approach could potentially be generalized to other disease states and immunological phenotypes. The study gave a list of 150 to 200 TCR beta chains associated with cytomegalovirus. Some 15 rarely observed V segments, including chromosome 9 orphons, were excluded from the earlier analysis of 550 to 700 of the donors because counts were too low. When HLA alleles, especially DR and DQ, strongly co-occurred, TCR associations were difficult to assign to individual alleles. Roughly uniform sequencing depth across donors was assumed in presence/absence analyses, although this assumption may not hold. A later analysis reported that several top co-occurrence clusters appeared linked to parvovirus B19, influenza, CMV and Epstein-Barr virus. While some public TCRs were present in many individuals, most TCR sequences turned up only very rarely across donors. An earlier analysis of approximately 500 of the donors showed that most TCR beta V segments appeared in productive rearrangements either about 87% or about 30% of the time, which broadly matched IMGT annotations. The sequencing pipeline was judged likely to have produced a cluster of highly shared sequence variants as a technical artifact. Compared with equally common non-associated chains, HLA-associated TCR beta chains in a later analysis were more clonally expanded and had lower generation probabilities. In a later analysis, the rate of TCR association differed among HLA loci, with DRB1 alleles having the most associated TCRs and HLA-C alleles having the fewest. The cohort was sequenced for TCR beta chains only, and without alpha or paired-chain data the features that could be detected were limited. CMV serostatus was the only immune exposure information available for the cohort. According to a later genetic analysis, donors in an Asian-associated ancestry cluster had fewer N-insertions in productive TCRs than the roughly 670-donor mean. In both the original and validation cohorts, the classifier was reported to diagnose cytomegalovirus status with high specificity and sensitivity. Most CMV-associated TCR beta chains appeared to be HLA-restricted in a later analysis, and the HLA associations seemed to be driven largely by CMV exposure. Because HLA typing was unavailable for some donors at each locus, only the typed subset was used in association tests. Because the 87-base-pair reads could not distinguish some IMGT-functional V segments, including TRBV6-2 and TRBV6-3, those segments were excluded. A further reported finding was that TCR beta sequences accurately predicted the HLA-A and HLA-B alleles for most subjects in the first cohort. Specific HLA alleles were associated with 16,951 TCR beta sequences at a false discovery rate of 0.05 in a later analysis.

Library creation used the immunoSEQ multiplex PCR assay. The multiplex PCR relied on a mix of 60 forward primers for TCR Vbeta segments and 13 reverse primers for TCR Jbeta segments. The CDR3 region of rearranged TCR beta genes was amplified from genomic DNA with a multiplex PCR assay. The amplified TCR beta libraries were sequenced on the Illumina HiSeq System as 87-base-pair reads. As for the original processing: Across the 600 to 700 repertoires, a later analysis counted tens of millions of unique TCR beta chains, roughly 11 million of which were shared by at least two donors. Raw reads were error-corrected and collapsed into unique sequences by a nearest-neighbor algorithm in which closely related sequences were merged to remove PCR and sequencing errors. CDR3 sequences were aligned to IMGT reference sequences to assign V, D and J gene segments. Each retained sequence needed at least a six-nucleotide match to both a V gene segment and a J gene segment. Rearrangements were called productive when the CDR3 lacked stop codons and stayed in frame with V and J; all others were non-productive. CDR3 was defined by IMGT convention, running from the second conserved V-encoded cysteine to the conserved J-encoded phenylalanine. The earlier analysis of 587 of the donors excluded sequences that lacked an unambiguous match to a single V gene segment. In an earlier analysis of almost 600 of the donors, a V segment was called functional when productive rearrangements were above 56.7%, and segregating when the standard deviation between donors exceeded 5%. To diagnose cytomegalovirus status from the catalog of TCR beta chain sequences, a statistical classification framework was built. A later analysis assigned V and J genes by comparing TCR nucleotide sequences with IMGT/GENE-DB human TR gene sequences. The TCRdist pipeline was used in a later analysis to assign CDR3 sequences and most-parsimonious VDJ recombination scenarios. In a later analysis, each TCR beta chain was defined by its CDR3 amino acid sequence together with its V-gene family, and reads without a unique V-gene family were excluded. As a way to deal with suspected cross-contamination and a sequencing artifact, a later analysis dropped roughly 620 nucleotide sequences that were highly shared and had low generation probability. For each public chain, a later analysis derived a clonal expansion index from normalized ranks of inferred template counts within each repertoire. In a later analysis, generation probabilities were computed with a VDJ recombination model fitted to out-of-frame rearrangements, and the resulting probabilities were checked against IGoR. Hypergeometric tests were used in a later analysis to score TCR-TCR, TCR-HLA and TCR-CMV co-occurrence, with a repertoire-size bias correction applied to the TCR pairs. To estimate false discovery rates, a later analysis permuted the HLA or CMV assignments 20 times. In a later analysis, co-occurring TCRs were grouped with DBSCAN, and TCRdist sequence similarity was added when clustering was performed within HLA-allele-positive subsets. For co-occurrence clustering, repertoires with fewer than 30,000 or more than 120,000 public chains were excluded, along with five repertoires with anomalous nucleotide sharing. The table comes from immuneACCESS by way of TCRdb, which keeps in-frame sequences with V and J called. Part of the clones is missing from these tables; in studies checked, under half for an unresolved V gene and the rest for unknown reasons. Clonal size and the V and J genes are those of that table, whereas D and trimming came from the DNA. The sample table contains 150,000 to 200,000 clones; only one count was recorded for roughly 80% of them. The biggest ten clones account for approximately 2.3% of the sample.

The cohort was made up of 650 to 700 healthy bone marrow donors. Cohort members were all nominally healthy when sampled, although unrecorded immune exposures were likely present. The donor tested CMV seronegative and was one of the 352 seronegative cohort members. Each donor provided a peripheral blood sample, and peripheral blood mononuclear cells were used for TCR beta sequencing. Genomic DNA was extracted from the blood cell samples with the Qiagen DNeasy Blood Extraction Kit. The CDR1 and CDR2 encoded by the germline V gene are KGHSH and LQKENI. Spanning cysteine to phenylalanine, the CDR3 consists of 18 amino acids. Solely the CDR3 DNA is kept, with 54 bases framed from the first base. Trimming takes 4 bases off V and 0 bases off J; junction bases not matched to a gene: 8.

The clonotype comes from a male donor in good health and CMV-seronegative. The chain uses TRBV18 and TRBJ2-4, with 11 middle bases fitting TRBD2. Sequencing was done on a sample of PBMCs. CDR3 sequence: CASSLGLAGDIAKNIQYF. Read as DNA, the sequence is TGTGCCAGCTCACTTGGACTAGCGGGCGATATAGCCAAAAACATTCAGTACTTC.